This T cell receptor (beta chain) originates from a study of vaccination effects on CD4 cells after COVID-19. On this clone itself: What it binds is not known.

After expansion with viral peptide pools in the ViraFEST assay, antigen-specific CD4+ T cells were sequenced. The culture ran for approximately nine days before CD4+ T cells were isolated. Nucleocapsid antibodies were negative in the vaccine recipients, who had never had SARS-CoV-2 infection. Fresh IL-2-containing medium replaced half the medium on days 3 and 7. Libraries were prepared by immunoSEQ multiplex PCR; TCRdb keeps only in-frame clonotypes and omits some of them. This table holds about 79,000 clones, approximately 74% found once. Findings of the study overall: In the study, convalescent patients were few, and early post-infection timepoints were absent.

This clonotype was obtained from a human donor who received a COVID-19 vaccine. The sequencing here drew on CD4+ T cells from PBMCs cultured with HCoV-229E spike peptides, taken before COVID-19 vaccination.

The CDR3 loop reads CASSGTGSTDTQYF. CDR3 nucleotide sequence: TGCGCCAGCAGCGGGACAGGGAGCACAGATACGCAGTATTTT. The chain couples TRBV5-1 to TRBJ2-3; 9 bases are shared with TRBD1. The CDR3 is made up of 14 amino acids. Losses at the gene ends were 4 bases for V and 0 bases for J; bases not matched to a gene: 0. CDR1 is SGHRS, CDR2 YFSETQ, per germline.